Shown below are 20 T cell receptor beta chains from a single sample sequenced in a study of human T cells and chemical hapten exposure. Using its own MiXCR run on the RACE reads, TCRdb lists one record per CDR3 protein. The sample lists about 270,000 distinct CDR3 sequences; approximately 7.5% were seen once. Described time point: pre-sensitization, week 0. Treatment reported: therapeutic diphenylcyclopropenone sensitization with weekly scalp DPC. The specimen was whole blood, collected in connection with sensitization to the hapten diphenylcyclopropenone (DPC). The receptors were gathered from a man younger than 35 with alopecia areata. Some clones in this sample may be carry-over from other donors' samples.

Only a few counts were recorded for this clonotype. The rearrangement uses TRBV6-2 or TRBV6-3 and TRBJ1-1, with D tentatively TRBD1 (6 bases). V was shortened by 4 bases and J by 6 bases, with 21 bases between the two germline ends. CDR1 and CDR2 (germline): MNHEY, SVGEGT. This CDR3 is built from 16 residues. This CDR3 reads CASSFWGAAQVPEAFF. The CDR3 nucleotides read TGTGCCAGCAGTTTCTGGGGGGCAGCACAGGTCCCTGAAGCTTTCTTT.

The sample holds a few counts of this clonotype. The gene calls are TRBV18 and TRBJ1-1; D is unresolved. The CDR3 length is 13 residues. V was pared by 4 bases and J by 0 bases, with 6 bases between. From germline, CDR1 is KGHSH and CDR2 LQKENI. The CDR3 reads CASSRVLNTEAFF. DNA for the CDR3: TGTGCCAGCTCACGGGTCTTGAACACTGAAGCTTTCTTT. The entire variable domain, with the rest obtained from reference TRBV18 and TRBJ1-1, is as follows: NAGVMQNPRHLVRRRGQEARLRCSPMKGHSHVYWYRQLPEEGLKFMVYLQKENIIDESGMPKERFSAEFPKEGPSILRIQQVVRGDSAAYFCASSRVLNTEAFFGQGTRLTVV.

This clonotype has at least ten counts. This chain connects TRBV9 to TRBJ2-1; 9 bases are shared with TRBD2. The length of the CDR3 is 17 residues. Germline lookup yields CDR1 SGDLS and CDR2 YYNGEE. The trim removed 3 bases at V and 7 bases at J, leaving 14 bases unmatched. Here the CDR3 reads CASSAPSSSGGLNEQFF. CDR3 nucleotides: TGTGCCAGCAGCGCACCCTCGTCCAGCGGGGGGTTAAATGAGCAGTTCTTC.

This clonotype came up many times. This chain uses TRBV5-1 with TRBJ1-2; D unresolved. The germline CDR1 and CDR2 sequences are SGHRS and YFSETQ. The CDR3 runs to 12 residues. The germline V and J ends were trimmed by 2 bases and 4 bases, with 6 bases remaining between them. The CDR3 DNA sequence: TGCGCCAGCAGCTTCGACACCTATGGCTACACCTTC. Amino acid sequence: CASSFDTYGYTF.

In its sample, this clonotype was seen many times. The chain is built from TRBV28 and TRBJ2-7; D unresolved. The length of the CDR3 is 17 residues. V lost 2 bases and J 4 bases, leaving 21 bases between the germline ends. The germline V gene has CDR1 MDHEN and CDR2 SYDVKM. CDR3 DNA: TGTGCCAGCAGTTTAAGGAGACGTCAGACTTTAGCTTACGAGCAGTACTTC. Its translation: CASSLRRRQTLAYEQYF.

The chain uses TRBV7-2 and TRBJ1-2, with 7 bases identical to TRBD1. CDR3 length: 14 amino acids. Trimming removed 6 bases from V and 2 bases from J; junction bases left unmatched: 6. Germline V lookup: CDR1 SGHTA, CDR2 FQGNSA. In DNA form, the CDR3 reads TGTGCCAGCAGACACGGACAGGACAACTATGGCTACACCTTC. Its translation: CASRHGQDNYGYTF.

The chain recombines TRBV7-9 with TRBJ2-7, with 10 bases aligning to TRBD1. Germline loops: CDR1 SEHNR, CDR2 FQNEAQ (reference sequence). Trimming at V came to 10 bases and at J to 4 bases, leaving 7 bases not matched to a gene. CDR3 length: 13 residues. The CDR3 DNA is TGTGCCACCGGGACAGGGGATTTTTACGAGCAGTACTTC. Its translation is CATGTGDFYEQYF. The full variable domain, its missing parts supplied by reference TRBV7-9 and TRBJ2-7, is DTGVSQNPRHKITKRGQNVTFRCDPISEHNRLYWYRQTLGQGPEFLTYFQNEAQLEKSRLLSDRFSAERPKGSFSTLEIQRTEQGDSAMYLCATGTGDFYEQYFGPGTRLTVT.

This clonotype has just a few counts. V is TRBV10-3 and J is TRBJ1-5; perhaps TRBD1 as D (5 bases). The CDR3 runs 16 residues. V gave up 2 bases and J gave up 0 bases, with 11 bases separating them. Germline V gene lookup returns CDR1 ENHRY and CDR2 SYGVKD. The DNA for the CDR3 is TGTGCCATCAGTGAGGGGACGCCACTTAGCAATCAGCCCCAGCATTTT. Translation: CAISEGTPLSNQPQHF.

Here the CDR3 DNA reads TGCGCCAGCAGCTTAGAGAGTGTGTCGGGGGAGACCCAGTACTTC. Translating gives CASSLESVSGETQYF. V is TRBV5-1 and J is TRBJ2-5, with a tentative D call TRBD2 (5 bases). V dropped 2 bases and J dropped 5 bases, with 16 bases sitting between them. Per germline, CDR1 SGHRS and CDR2 YFSETQ. This CDR3 is 15 amino acids long.

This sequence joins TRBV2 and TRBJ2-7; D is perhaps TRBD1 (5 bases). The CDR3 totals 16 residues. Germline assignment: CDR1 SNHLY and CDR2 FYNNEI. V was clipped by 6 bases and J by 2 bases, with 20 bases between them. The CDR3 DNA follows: TGTGCCAGCAGCGATTACAGGCTTACCGAACCCTACGAGCAGTACTTC. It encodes CASSDYRLTEPYEQYF.

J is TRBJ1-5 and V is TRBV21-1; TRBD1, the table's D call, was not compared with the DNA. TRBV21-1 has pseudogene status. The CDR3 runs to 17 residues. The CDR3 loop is CASSKNSTVYSNQPQHF. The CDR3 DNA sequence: TGTGCCAGCAGCAAAAACTCGACAGTATATAGCAATCAGCCCCAGCATTTT.

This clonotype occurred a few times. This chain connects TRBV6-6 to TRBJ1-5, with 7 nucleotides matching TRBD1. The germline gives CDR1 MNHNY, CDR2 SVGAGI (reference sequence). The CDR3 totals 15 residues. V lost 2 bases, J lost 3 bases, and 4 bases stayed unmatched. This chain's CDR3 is CASSYVEGANQPQHF. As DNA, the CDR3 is TGTGCCAGCAGTTACGTGGAGGGGGCCAATCAGCCCCAGCATTTT.

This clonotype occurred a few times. The CDR3 reads CASSQERTGAYGYTF. CDR3 DNA sequence: TGTGCCAGCAGCCAAGAACGGACAGGGGCCTATGGCTACACCTTC. V and J are TRBV3-1 and TRBJ1-2; TRBD1 matches 9 bases. The CDR3 runs 15 residues. From germline, CDR1 is LGHDT and CDR2 YNNKEL (reference sequence). Trimming removed 0 bases from V and 4 bases from J; junction bases left unmatched: 3. The full variable domain, with the rest looked up from reference TRBV3-1 and TRBJ1-2, is DTAVSQTPKYLVTQMGNDKSIKCEQNLGHDTMYWYKQDSKKFLKIMFSYNNKELIINETVPNRFSPKSPDKAHLNLHINSLELGDSAVYFCASSQERTGAYGYTFGSGTRLTVV.

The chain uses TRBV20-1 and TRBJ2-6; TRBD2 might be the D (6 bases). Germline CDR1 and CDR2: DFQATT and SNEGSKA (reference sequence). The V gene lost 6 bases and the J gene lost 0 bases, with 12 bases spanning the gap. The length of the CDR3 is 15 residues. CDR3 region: CSARDFRSGANVLTF. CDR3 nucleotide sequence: TGCAGTGCCAGGGACTTCCGCTCTGGGGCCAACGTCCTGACTTTC.

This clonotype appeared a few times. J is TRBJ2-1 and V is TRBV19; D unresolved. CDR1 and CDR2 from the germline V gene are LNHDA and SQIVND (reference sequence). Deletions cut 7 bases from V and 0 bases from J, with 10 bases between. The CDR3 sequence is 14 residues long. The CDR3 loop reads CASNPRVSYNEQFF. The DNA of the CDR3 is TGTGCCAGTAACCCCCGCGTCTCCTACAATGAGCAGTTCTTC. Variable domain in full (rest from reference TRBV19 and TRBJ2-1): DGGITQSPKYLFRKEGQNVTLSCEQNLNHDAMYWYRQDPGQGLRLIYYSQIVNDFQKGDIAEGYSVSREKKESFPLTVTSAQKNPTAFYLCASNPRVSYNEQFFGPGTRLTVL.

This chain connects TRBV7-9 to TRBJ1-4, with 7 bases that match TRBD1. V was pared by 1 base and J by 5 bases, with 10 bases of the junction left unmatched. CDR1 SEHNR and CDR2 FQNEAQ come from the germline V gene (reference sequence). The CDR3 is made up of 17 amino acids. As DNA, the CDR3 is TGTGCCAGCAGCTTAGTTACCGGGGGACAGCGAAATGAAAAACTGTTTTTT. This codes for CASSLVTGGQRNEKLFF.

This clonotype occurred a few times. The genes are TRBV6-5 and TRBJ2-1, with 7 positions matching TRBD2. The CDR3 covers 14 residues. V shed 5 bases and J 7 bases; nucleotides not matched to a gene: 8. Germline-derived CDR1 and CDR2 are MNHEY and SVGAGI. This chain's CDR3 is CASSRGTNLNEQFF. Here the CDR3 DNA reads TGTGCCAGCAGTCGCGGGACTAATCTGAATGAGCAGTTCTTC.

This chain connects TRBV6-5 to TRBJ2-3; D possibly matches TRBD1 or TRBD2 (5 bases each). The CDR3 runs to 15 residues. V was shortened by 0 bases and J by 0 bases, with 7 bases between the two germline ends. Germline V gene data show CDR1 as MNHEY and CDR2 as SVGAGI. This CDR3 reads CASSYSGPSTDTQYF. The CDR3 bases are TGTGCCAGCAGTTACTCGGGACCTAGCACAGATACGCAGTATTTT.

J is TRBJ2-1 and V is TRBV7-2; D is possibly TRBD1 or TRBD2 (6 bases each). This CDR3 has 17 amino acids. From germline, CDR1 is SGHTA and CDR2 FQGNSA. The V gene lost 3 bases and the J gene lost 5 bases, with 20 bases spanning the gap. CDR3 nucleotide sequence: TGTGCCAGCAGCTTCCCTCTAGGGGGGCAGGGTGACAATGAGCAGTTCTTC. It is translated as CASSFPLGGQGDNEQFF. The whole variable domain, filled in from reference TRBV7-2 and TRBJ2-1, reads GAGVSQSPSNKVTEKGKDVELRCDPISGHTALYWYRQSLGQGLEFLIYFQGNSAPDKSGLPSDRFSAERTGGSVSTLTIQRTQQEDSAVYLCASSFPLGGQGDNEQFFGPGTRLTVL.

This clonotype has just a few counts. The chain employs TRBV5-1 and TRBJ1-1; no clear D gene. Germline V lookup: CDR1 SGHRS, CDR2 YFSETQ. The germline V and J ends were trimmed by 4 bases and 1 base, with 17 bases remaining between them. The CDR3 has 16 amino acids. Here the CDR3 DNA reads TGCGCCAGCAGCCCCCCTATGCGGGAGCGGAACACTGAAGCTTTCTTT. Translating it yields CASSPPMRERNTEAFF.